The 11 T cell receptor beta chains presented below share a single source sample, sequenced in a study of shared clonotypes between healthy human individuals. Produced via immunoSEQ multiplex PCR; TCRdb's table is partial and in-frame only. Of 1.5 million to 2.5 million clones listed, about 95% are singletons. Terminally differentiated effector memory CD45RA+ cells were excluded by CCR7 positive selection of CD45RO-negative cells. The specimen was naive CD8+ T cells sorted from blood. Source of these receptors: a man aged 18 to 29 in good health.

The CDR3 DNA follows: TGTGCCAGTAGTATGGTGTCCTCCTACAATGAGCAGTTCTTC. It yields the protein CASSMVSSYNEQFF. The gene calls are TRBV19 and TRBJ2-1; D ambiguous. Deletions cut 3 bases from V and 0 bases from J, with 6 bases between. Germline assignment: CDR1 LNHDA and CDR2 SQIVND (reference sequence). This CDR3 is 14 amino acids long.

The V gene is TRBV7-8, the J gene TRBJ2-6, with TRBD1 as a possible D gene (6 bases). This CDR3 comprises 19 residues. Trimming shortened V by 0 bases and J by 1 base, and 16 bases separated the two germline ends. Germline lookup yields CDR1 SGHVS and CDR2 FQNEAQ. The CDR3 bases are TGTGCCAGCAGCTTAGCGGGGGCCCCGGGGTCTTCTGGGGCCAACGTCCTGACTTTC. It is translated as CASSLAGAPGSSGANVLTF.

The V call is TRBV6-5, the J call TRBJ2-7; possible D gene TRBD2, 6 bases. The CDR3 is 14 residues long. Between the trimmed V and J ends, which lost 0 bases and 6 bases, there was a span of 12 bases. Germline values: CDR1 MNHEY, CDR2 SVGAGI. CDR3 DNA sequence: TGTGCCAGCAGTTACTCCGGAGGGAAAGGCGAGCAGTACTTC. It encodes CASSYSGGKGEQYF.

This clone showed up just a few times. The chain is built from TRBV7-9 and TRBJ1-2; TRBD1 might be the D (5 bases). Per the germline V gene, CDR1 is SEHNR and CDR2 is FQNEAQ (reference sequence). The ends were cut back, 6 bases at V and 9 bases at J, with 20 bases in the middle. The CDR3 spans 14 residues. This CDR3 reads CASRVGGDLSSYTF. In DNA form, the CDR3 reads TGTGCCAGCAGGGTTGGGGGAGACCTCTCAAGCTACACCTTC. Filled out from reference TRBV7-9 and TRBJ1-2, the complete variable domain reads DTGVSQNPRHKITKRGQNVTFRCDPISEHNRLYWYRQTLGQGPEFLTYFQNEAQLEKSRLLSDRFSAERPKGSFSTLEIQRTEQGDSAMYLCASRVGGDLSSYTFGSGTRLTVV.

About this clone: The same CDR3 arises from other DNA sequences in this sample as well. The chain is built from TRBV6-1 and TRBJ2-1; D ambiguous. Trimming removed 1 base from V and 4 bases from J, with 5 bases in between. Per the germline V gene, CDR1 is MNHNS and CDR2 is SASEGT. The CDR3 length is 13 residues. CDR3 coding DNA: TGTGCCAGCAGTGAAGGACTTTACAATGAGCAGTTCTTC. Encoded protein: CASSEGLYNEQFF.

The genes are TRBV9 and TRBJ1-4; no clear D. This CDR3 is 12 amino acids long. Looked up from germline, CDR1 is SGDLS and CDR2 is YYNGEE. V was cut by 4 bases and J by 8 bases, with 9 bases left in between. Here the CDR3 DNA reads TGTGCCAGCAGCCCTTCGGAAGAAAAACTGTTTTTT. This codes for CASSPSEEKLFF.

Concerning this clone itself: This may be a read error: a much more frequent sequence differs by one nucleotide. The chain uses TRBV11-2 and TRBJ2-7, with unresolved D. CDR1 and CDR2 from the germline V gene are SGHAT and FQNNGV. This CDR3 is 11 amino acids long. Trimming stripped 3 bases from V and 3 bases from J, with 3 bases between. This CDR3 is CASSFFYEQYF. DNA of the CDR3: TGTGCCAGCAGCTTTTTCTACGAGCAGTACTTC.

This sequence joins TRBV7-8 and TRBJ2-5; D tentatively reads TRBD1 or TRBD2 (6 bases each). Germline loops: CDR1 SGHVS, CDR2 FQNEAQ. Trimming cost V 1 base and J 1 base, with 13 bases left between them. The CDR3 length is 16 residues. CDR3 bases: TGTGCCAGCAGCTTAGTGGCATCGGGGGCCCAAGAGACCCAGTACTTC. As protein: CASSLVASGAQETQYF.

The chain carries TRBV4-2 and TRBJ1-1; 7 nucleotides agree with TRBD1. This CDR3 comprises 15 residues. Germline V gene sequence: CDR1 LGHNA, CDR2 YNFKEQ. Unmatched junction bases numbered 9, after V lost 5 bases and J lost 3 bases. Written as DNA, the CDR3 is TGTGCCAGCAGCAACGGACAGGAATGGTACACTGAAGCTTTCTTT. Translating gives CASSNGQEWYTEAFF.

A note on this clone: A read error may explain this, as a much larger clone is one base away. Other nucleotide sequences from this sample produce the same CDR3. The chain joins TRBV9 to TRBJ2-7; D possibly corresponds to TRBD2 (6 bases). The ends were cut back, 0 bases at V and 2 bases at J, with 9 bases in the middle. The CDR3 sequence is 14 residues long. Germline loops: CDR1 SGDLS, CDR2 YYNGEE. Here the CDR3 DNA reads TGTGCCAGCAGCGTAGGCGGGGAGACCTACGAGCAGTACTTC. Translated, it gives CASSVGGETYEQYF.

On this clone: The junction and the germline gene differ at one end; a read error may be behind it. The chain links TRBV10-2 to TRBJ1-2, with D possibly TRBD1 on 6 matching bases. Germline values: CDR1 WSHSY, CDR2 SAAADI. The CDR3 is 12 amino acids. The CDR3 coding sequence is TGCGCCAGCAGTGAGTCGGGACAAGGGGGGGCCTTC. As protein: CASSESGQGGAF.